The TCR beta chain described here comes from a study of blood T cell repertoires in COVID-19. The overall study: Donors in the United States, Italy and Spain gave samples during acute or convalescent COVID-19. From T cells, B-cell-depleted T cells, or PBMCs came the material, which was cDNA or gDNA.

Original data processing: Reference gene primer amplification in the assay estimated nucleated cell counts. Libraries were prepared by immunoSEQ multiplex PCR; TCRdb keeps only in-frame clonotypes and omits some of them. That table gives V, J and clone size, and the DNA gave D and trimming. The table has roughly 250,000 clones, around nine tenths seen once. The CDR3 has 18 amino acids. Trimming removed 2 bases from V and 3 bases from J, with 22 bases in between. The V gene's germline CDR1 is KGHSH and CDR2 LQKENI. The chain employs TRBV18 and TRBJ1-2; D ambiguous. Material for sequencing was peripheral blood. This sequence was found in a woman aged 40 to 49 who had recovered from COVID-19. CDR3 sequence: CASSPVEGRKRVDYGYTF. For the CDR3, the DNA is TGTGCCAGCTCACCAGTTGAGGGCAGGAAAAGGGTAGACTATGGCTACACCTTC.